Below, 5 T cell receptor beta chains from the same sample are listed, as sequenced in a study of OX40 agonist ivuxolimab in advanced cancers. Profiled with immunoSEQ multiplex PCR; TCRdb holds only in-frame clones, not every one. This sample has roughly 90,000 clones, with over 85% found just once. The source was CD4+ or CD8+ T cells sorted from blood, collected in a trial of the OX40 agonist ivuxolimab. The receptor source for this set is an adult with an advanced solid tumor such as melanoma, head and neck, liver or kidney cancer.

This clone was counted once. The CDR3 coding sequence is TGTGCCAGCCACAGGTTGGAAAATGAAAAACTGTTTTTT. As protein: CASHRLENEKLFF. The chain has TRBV7-9 and TRBJ1-4; D may be TRBD1 (5 bases). Germline V gene lookup returns CDR1 SEHNR and CDR2 FQNEAQ (reference sequence). V was shortened by 8 bases and J by 5 bases, with 12 bases between the two germline ends. CDR3 size: 13 residues. The variable domain in full, with the rest retrieved from reference TRBV7-9 and TRBJ1-4, is DTGVSQNPRHKITKRGQNVTFRCDPISEHNRLYWYRQTLGQGPEFLTYFQNEAQLEKSRLLSDRFSAERPKGSFSTLEIQRTEQGDSAMYLCASHRLENEKLFFGSGTQLSVL.

CDR3 sequence: CASSQDGRGTEAFF. The CDR3 DNA reads as TGCGCCAGCAGCCAAGATGGCAGGGGCACTGAAGCTTTCTTT. The chain recombines TRBV4-3 with TRBJ1-1; D is perhaps TRBD1 (6 bases). From germline, CDR1 is LGHNA and CDR2 YSLEER. CDR3 length equals 14 residues. The V end was cut by 0 bases, the J end by 4 bases, with 9 bases between.

This clone was seen just once. V gene TRBV6-6 combines with J gene TRBJ1-2; 9 positions match TRBD1. This CDR3 comprises 16 residues. Germline V gene data show CDR1 as MNHNY and CDR2 as SVGAGI (reference sequence). Germline trimming cut 6 bases from V and 3 bases from J; bases unmatched to any gene: 11. In nucleotides, the CDR3 is TGTGCCAGCAGCCAGACGGACAGGGGAAGAGACTATGGCTACACCTTC. Amino acids: CASSQTDRGRDYGYTF.

The chain has TRBV2 and TRBJ1-1; 10 nucleotides agree with TRBD1. Germline values: CDR1 SNHLY, CDR2 FYNNEI. The trim removed 4 bases at V and 10 bases at J, leaving 6 bases unmatched. The CDR3 totals 13 residues. CDR3 coding DNA: TGTGCCAGCAGTGGTCAAGGGACAGGGGTAGCTTTCTTT. This encodes CASSGQGTGVAFF.

J is TRBJ1-2 and V is TRBV5-1; 9 bases match TRBD1. Germline V gene lookup returns CDR1 SGHRS and CDR2 YFSETQ. CDR3 length equals 14 residues. Trimming cost V 4 bases and J 6 bases; bases outside gene matches: 7. The CDR3 region is CASSPAGTGHGYTF. The CDR3 DNA reads as TGCGCCAGCAGCCCGGCCGGGACAGGGCATGGCTACACCTTC. Full variable domain (remainder filled in from reference TRBV5-1 and TRBJ1-2): KAGVTQTPRYLIKTRGQQVTLSCSPISGHRSVSWYQQTPGQGLQFLFEYFSETQRNKGNFPGRFSGRQFSNSRSEMNVSTLELGDSALYLCASSPAGTGHGYTFGSGTRLTVV.